These 4 T cell receptor beta chains were sequenced from one sample in a study of shared clonotypes between healthy human individuals. Sequencing was performed with immunoSEQ multiplex PCR; in TCRdb, only in-frame clones are kept and a portion is missing. The data hold about 450,000 clones, with about 80% observed a single time. The specimen sequenced was PBMCs. These receptors all stem from a middle-aged woman in good health. Some clones in this sample may be carry-over from other donors' samples.

This chain uses TRBV5-1 with TRBJ2-6; no definite D call. CDR3 size: 16 residues. Per the germline V gene, CDR1 is SGHRS and CDR2 is YFSETQ. The V and J ends lost 1 base and 0 bases respectively, with 8 bases between them. The CDR3 reads CASSLSQLSGANVLTF. CDR3 sequence (DNA): TGCGCCAGCAGCTTGTCACAGCTCTCTGGGGCCAACGTCCTGACTTTC.

The chain recombines TRBV5-4 with TRBJ2-7, with no clear D. The germline gives CDR1 SGHNT, CDR2 YYREEE (reference sequence). The ends were cut back, 0 bases at V and 4 bases at J, with 11 bases in the middle. The CDR3 contains 14 residues. The chain's CDR3 is CASSLGTLKYEQYF. CDR3 sequence (DNA): TGTGCCAGCAGCTTGGGGACCCTAAAGTACGAGCAGTACTTC.

This chain links TRBV6-5 with TRBJ2-5, with TRBD2 identical over 13 bases. The germline V gene has CDR1 MNHEY and CDR2 SVGAGI. The CDR3 spans 15 residues. J lost 4 bases, V lost 6 bases, and 5 bases had no gene match. CDR3 protein: CASRGLAGEAETQYF. CDR3 coding DNA: TGTGCCAGCAGAGGACTAGCGGGGGAGGCAGAGACCCAGTACTTC.

The chain joins TRBV11-2 to TRBJ1-5; the D gene is possibly TRBD1 (6 bases). The CDR3 is 14 residues long. The germline V gene encodes CDR1 SGHAT and CDR2 FQNNGV. V was pared by 5 bases and J by 4 bases, with 12 bases between. CDR3 DNA sequence: TGTGCCAGCAGCCAAGGGACACAGAATCAGCCCCAGCATTTT. Encoded protein: CASSQGTQNQPQHF.